This TCR beta chain was captured in a study of PD-1 blockade in classical Hodgkin lymphoma. Trimming took 8 bases from V and 3 from J, leaving 8 bases between them. The CDR3 loop spans 12 amino acids. Germline values: CDR1 SNHLY, CDR2 FYNNEI. The time point denotes: newly diagnosed, previously untreated cHL patient sample. Out of thawed PBMCs, magnetic negative selection purified CD4+ T cells. TCRdb keeps only in-frame clones here, not all; method: immunoSEQ multiplex PCR. The sample comprises roughly 23,000 clones, roughly nine tenths of which are singletons, and 0.2% to 0.3% rests with the top ten. The TCR sequence derives from a human donor with classical Hodgkin lymphoma. The chain recombines TRBV2 with TRBJ1-5, with D unclear. Material: CD4+ T cells from blood. DNA for the CDR3: TGTGCCAGCGGACTCTTCAATCAGCCCCAGCATTTT. This gives the protein CASGLFNQPQHF.